Reported below is one T cell receptor (beta chain). Its antigen is unknown. Per-base qualities were not stored, and no clone one base away is much larger. Collaborating institutions collected whole blood in K2EDTA tubes following their own protocols. For TCRbeta analysis, collaborators shipped samples in one of three forms: frozen whole blood, isolated PBMCs, or DNA extracted from either of those sample types. This sample was included in a study of blood T cell repertoires in COVID-19 (dated by TCRdb to 2018 to 2021). About the study as a whole: Samples from collaborators originated in the United States, Italy and Spain and spanned both the acute and convalescent phases of COVID-19. The material from the prospective study consisted of cDNA or gDNA derived from T cells, B-cell-depleted T cells, or PBMCs. Samples were obtained from the ongoing ImmuneRACE study (first 160 participants) and from 1,254 subjects provided by 6 global collaborators. HLA class I and class II types, where available, came from metadata supplied by the sample provider rather than from assay-based typing. The repertoires were made available in a free public database intended to serve as a resource for research on the immune response to SARS-CoV-2. The dataset comprised deeply sampled blood TCRbeta repertoires from subjects exposed to, actively infected with, or recovered from COVID-19. Nearly every sample came with metadata listing a de-identified subject ID, COVID-19 status, age in years and sex.

TCRbeta CDR3 regions were amplified from genomic DNA using the immunoSEQ Assay, a bias-controlled multiplex PCR. In the authors' own workflow: Nucleated cell counts per sample were estimated from amplification of reference gene primers within the assay. To quantify the absolute abundance of each unique TCRbeta CDR3 rearrangement, sequence reads were collapsed and filtered. For each sample, productive Simpson clonality was calculated by taking the square root of Simpson's diversity index across productive rearrangements. The clones in this table, taken by TCRdb from immuneACCESS, are in-frame only. Not every clone is retained; where verified, under half of the shortfall comes from an unresolved V gene, and the cause of the rest is unknown. The DNA was the basis for D and trimming; V, J and clone size are from that table. This sample lists 30,000 to 35,000 clones; 83% were detected once. Approximately 3.6% of the sample belongs to the ten largest clones.

Broad study findings and their caveats: Clinical and demographic metadata were provided uncurated, with the amount varying by source and participant.

The receptor was isolated from a man aged 50-59 years with acute or convalescent COVID-19. Sequencing was performed on peripheral blood.

The CDR3 region: CASSLGRLQQETQYF. Here is the DNA: TGTGCCAGCAGCTTGGGCCGACTCCAACAAGAGACCCAGTACTTC. The chain is assembled from TRBV5-6 and TRBJ2-5, with the D gene call left open. The CDR3 starts with the cysteine, ends with the phenylalanine, and has 15 residues. Only CDR3 DNA is held: 45 bases, read in frame from base 1. V gives up 0 bases and J gives up 2 bases, and the segment between their germline ends measures 11 bases. According to the germline V gene, CDR1 reads SGHDT and CDR2 reads YYEEEE.